This T cell receptor beta chain is from a study of CD8 T cells in ankylosing spondylitis. General study results and limits: Within ankylosing spondylitis blood, a TCR beta motif made up of eight or nine highly homologous variants appeared to be characteristic.

This clonotype was seen more than once but under ten times. Its antigen remains unidentified. The V end lost 6 bases, the J end lost 2 bases, and 17 bases lay between the germline ends. From germline, CDR1 is MNHEY and CDR2 SMNVEV (reference sequence). The CDR3 totals 15 residues. For TCR beta, libraries came from quantitative 5'-RACE with molecular barcodes. TCRdb reprocessed the 5' RACE reads via MiXCR and lists one record per CDR3 protein. The sample lists 350,000 to 450,000 distinct CDR3 sequences; about 24% were seen once. The sample was blood, either unsorted or a sorted T cell fraction (not recorded which). This clonotype originated in a male donor with ankylosing spondylitis. The genes are TRBV27 and TRBJ2-7; D not resolved. CDR3 coding DNA: TGTGCCAGCAGACATCTAGAAGGATTCACCTACGAGCAGTACTTC. It encodes CASRHLEGFTYEQYF.